The 8 T cell receptor beta chains reported below all come from one sample, sequenced in a study of technical replicates of blood from several donors. The repertoire was sequenced with immunoSEQ multiplex PCR; TCRdb's copy has only in-frame clones and lacks some. The profile shows fewer than 80,000 clones, 80% to 90% of them singletons. The sequenced sample consisted of PBMCs. These receptors all stem from a human donor in good health. Some clones in this sample may be carry-over from other donors' samples.

The chain combines TRBV7-3 with TRBJ2-7; 9 bases align to TRBD2. The germline gives CDR1 SGHTA, CDR2 FQGTGA. J gave up 1 base and V 4 bases, and 5 bases lay outside the gene matches. The CDR3 extends over 15 amino acids. CDR3 residues: CASSSLAGHSYEQYF. CDR3 DNA sequence: TGTGCCAGCAGCTCTCTAGCGGGACATTCCTACGAGCAGTACTTC.

The chain has TRBV9 and TRBJ2-2; the D gene is possibly TRBD1 (6 bases). Trimming took off 0 bases at V and 2 bases at J, with 11 bases between the two ends. The V gene's germline CDR1 is SGDLS and CDR2 YYNGEE. The CDR3 consists of 16 residues. Here the CDR3 reads CASSVVGTINTGELFF. Written as DNA, the CDR3 is TGTGCCAGCAGCGTAGTTGGGACAATCAACACCGGGGAGCTGTTTTTT.

The chain has TRBV5-1 and TRBJ2-1; D possibly corresponds to TRBD1 (6 bases). Trimming took off 3 bases at V and 6 bases at J, with 16 bases between the two ends. Germline CDR1 is SGHRS and CDR2 is YFSETQ. CDR3 length: 15 amino acids. CDR3: CASSSQQGMVNEQFF. For the CDR3, the DNA is TGCGCCAGCAGCTCGCAACAGGGAATGGTCAATGAGCAGTTCTTC.

The rearrangement uses TRBV7-9 and TRBJ2-5, with TRBD1 matching over 10 bases. J lost 5 bases, V lost 4 bases, and 7 bases had no gene match. CDR3 length: 15 amino acids. Germline assignment: CDR1 SEHNR and CDR2 FQNEAQ (reference sequence). The CDR3 here is CASSSTGGEWETQYF. CDR3 in DNA: TGTGCCAGCAGCTCGACAGGGGGCGAGTGGGAGACCCAGTACTTC.

The chain uses TRBV4-1 and TRBJ2-7; 8 positions agree with TRBD2. This CDR3 region has 17 residues. The J segment lost 0 bases and the V segment lost 4 bases, leaving 11 bases of the junction unmatched. The germline gives CDR1 MGHRA, CDR2 YSYEKL. DNA for the CDR3: TGCGCCAGCAGCCCAAACATTCTCGGGAGGGACTCCTACGAGCAGTACTTC. It codes for CASSPNILGRDSYEQYF.

The rearrangement uses TRBV30 and TRBJ2-7; 9 nucleotides agree with TRBD1. CDR1 GTSNPN and CDR2 SVGIG come from the germline V gene (reference sequence). The V and J ends lost 8 bases and 2 bases, in that order; junction bases with no gene match: 4. The CDR3 is 12 residues long. This CDR3 reads CALGTGPYEQYF. CDR3 DNA sequence: TGTGCCCTTGGGACAGGGCCCTACGAGCAGTACTTC.

J is TRBJ2-3 and V is TRBV30; 8 nucleotides match TRBD2. This CDR3 is built from 13 residues. V shed 4 bases, J shed 3 bases, and the junction held 3 bases outside the gene matches. Germline assignment: CDR1 GTSNPN and CDR2 SVGIG (reference sequence). This chain's CDR3 is CAWNERETDTQYF. CDR3 DNA: TGTGCCTGGAACGAGCGGGAGACAGATACGCAGTATTTT.

The chain recombines TRBV14 with TRBJ1-1; a weak D match, TRBD1 (6 bases). This CDR3 region has 15 residues. Germline loops: CDR1 SGHDN, CDR2 FVKESK. V lost 2 bases to trimming and J lost 7 bases, with 17 bases between them. The CDR3 DNA follows: TGTGCCAGCAGCCAACCGGGGACAACCCAACGTGAAGCTTTCTTT. Translated: CASSQPGTTQREAFF.